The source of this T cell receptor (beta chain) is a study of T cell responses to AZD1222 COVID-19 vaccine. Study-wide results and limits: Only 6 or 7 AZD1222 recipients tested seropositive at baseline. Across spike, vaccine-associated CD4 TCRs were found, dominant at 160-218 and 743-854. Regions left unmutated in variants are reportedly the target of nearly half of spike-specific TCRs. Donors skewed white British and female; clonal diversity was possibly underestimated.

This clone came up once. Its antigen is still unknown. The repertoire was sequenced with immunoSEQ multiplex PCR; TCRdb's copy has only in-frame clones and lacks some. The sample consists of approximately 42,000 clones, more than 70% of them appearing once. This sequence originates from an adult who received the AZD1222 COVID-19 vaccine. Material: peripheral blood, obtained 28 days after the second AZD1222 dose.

The CDR3 DNA sequence: TGTGCCAGTAGTATTCACAGGGGCAGAGACCCGCGCAAGACCGGGGAGCTGTTTTTT. Protein sequence: CASSIHRGRDPRKTGELFF. This chain uses TRBV19 with TRBJ2-2, with TRBD1 matching over 7 bases. This CDR3 spans 19 amino acids. Trimming cost V 3 bases and J 5 bases; bases outside gene matches: 18. Germline CDR1 reads LNHDA; CDR2 reads SQIVND (reference sequence).